This section outlines one TCR beta chain sequence together with its context. Data came from immunoSEQ multiplex PCR; TCRdb stores just in-frame clones and leaves some out. The sample has tens of thousands of clones; around 87% are singletons. The CDR3 sequence is 14 residues long. The junction had 5 bases not matched to a gene; V was cut back by 6 bases and J by 1 base. Germline V CDR1 and CDR2: SNHLY, FYNNEI. The record originates from a study of OX40 agonist ivuxolimab in advanced cancers. The rearrangement joins TRBV2 to TRBJ1-2; 7 bases match TRBD1. The starting material was CD4+ or CD8+ T cells sorted from blood, obtained in a trial of the OX40 agonist ivuxolimab. This TCR was sampled from an adult with an advanced solid tumor such as melanoma, head and neck, liver or kidney cancer. The CDR3 DNA follows: TGTGCCAGCAGAATTCGACAGGGTAACTATGGCTACACCTTC. It translates to CASRIRQGNYGYTF. Supplemented by reference TRBV2 and TRBJ1-2, the full variable domain reads EPEVTQTPSHQVTQMGQEVILRCVPISNHLYFYWYRQILGQKVEFLVSFYNNEISEKSEIFDDQFSVERPDGSNFTLKIRSTKLEDSAMYFCASRIRQGNYGYTFGSGTRLTVV.